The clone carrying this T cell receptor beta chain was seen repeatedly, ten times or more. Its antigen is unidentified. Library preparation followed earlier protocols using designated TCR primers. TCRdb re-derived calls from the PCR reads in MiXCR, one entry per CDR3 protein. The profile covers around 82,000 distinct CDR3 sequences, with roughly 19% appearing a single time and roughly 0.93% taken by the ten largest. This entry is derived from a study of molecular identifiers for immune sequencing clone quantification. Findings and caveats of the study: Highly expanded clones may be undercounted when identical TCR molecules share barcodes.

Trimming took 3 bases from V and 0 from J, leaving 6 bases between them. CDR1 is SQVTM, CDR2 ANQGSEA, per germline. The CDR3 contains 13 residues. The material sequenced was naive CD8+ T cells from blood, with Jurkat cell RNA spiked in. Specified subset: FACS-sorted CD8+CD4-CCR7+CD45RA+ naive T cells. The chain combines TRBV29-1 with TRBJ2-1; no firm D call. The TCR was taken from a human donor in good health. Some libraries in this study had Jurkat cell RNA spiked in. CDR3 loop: CSVEQSSYNEQFF. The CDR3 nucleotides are TGCAGCGTTGAGCAGAGCTCCTACAATGAGCAGTTCTTC.